The following is a T cell receptor (beta chain) sequence with its context. Its specificity is not known. This CDR3 comprises 17 residues. The germline V gene has CDR1 LGHNT and CDR2 FRNRAP. V was shortened by 4 bases and J by 0 bases, with 16 bases between the two germline ends. This record comes from a study of vaccination effects on CD4 cells after COVID-19. In the study overall: Everyone in the study got two shots of either the BNT162b2 or mRNA-1273 vaccine.

Sequenced by immunoSEQ multiplex PCR; TCRdb stores in-frame clones only, minus some. Here the sample spans 65,000 or so clones, about 72% being singletons. Study results and caveats: Long after vaccination, the clones induced by infection and by vaccine shrank markedly in size.

Sequencing was preceded by expansion of antigen-specific CD4+ T cells with viral peptide pools in the ViraFEST assay. When about ten days of culture had elapsed, CD4+ T cells were isolated. Negative nucleocapsid antibody tests before and after vaccination confirmed no previous SARS-CoV-2 infection. Wells of around 2.2 million PBMC each were grown with 9.5 to 10 IU/ml IL-2 and approximately 10 ug/ml peptides. Both day 3 and day 7 saw half the medium replaced with IL-2 medium. The sample consisted of CD4+ T cells from PBMCs cultured with HCoV-NL63 spike peptides, taken before COVID-19 vaccination. This TCR came from a human donor who received a COVID-19 vaccine. This chain links TRBV12-5 with TRBJ2-4; weak D call: TRBD1 (6 bases). The CDR3 region is CASGSILDRRAKNIQYF. DNA for the CDR3: TGTGCTAGTGGTTCGATTTTGGACAGACGAGCCAAAAACATTCAGTACTTC. Filled out from reference TRBV12-5 and TRBJ2-4, the complete variable domain reads DARVTQTPRHKVTEMGQEVTMRCQPILGHNTVFWYRQTMMQGLELLAYFRNRAPLDDSGMPKDRFSAEMPDATLATLKIQPSEPRDSAVYFCASGSILDRRAKNIQYFGAGTRLSVL.